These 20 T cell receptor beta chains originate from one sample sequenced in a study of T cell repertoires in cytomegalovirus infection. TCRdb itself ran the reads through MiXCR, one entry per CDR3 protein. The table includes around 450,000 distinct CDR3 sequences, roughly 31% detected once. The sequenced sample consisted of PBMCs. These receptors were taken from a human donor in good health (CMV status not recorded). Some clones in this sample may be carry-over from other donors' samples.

CDR3 sequence (DNA): TGTGCCAGCAGTACCCAAACTCGGGGTCAGCCCCAGCATTTT. It specifies CASSTQTRGQPQHF. V is TRBV6-5 and J is TRBJ1-5; D gene ambiguous. Deletions cut 5 bases from V and 6 bases from J, with 14 bases between. Germline V gives CDR1 MNHEY, CDR2 SVGAGI. This CDR3 spans 14 amino acids.

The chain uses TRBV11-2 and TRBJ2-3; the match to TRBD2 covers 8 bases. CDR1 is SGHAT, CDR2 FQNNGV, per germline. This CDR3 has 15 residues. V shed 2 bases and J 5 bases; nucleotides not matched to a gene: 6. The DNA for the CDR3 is TGTGCCAGCAGCTTATCGTCTGCGGGGGGAGATACGCAGTATTTT. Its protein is CASSLSSAGGDTQYF.

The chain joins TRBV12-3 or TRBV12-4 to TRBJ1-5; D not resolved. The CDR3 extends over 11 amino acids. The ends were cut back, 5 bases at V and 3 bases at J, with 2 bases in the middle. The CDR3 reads CASSNNQPQHF. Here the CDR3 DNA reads TGTGCCAGCAGTAACAATCAGCCCCAGCATTTT.

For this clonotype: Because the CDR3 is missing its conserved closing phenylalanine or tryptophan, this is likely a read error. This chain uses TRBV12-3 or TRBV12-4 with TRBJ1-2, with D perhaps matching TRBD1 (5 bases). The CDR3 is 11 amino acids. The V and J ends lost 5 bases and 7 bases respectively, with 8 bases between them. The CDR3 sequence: CASSPGSGYTS. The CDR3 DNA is TGTGCCAGCAGTCCAGGGTCTGGCTACACCTCC.

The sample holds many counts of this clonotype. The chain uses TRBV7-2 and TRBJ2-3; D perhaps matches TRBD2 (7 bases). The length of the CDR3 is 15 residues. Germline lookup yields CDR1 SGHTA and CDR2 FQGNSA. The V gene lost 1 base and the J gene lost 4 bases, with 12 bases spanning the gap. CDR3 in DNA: TGTGCCAGCAGCTTAGTGGGGGGGCGCGCAGATACGCAGTATTTT. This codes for CASSLVGGRADTQYF.

The CDR3 region has the DNA TGTGCCAGCAGTTTCTCCCTCCGGGGGGGCGACGGGGAGCTGTTTTTT. Translation gives CASSFSLRGGDGELFF. The genes are TRBV28 and TRBJ2-2; TRBD2 matches at 8 bases. The CDR3 loop spans 16 amino acids. V dropped 3 bases and J dropped 7; count of bases not matched to a gene: 10. Germline loops: CDR1 MDHEN, CDR2 SYDVKM.

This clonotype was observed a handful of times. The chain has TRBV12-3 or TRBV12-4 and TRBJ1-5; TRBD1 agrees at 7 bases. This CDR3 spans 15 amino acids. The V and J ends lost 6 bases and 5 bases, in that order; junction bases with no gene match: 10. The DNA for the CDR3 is TGTGCCAGCAGCCCCGACAGGGAATGGGATCAGCCCCAGCATTTT. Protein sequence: CASSPDREWDQPQHF.

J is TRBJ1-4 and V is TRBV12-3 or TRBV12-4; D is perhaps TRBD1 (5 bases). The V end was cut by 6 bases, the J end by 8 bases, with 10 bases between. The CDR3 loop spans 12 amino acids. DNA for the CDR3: TGTGCCAGCAGCGACCGGGGGGAAAAACTGTTTTTT. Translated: CASSDRGEKLFF.

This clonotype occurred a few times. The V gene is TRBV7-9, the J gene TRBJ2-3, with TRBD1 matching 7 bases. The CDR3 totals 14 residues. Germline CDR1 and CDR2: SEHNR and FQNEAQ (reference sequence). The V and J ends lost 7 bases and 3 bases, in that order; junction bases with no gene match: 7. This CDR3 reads CASTQSTGTDTQYF. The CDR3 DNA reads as TGTGCCAGCACCCAGTCGACAGGGACAGATACGCAGTATTTT.

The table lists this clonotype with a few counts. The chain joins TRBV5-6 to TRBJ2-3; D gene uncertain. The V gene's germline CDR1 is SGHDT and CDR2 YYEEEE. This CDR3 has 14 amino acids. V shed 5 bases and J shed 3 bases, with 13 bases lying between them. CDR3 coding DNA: TGTGCCAGCAGTGGGTATAGGGATACAGATACGCAGTATTTT. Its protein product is CASSGYRDTDTQYF.

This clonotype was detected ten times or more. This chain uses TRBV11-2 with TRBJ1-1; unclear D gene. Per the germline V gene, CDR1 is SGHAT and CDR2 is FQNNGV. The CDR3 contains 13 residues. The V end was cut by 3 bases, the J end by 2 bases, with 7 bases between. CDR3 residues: CASSFTSNTEAFF. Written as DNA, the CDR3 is TGTGCCAGCAGCTTCACCTCTAACACTGAAGCTTTCTTT.

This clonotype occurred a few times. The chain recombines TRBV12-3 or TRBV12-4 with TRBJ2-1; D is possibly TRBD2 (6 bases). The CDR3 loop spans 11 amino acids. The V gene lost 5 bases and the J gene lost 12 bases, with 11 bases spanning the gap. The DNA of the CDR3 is TGTGCCAGCAGTGGGAGGTTGGTGCAGTTCTTC. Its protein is CASSGRLVQFF.

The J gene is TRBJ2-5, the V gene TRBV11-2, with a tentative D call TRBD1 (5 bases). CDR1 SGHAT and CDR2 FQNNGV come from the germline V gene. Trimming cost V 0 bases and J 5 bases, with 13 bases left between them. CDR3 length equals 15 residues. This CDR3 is CASSLDFRARETQYF. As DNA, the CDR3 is TGTGCCAGCAGCTTAGACTTCAGGGCGAGGGAGACCCAGTACTTC.

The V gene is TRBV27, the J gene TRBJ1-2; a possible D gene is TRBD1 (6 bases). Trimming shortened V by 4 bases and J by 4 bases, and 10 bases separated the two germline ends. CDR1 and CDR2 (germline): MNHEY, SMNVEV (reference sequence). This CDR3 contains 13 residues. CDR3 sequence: CASSYTGTYGYTF. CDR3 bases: TGTGCCAGCAGTTACACAGGGACCTATGGCTACACCTTC.

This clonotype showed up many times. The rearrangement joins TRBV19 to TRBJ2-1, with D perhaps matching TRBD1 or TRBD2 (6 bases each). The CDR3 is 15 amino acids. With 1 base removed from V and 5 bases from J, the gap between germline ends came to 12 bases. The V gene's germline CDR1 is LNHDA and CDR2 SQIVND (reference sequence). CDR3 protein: CASSIGPGANNEQFF. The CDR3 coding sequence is TGTGCCAGTAGTATAGGTCCGGGGGCTAACAATGAGCAGTTCTTC.

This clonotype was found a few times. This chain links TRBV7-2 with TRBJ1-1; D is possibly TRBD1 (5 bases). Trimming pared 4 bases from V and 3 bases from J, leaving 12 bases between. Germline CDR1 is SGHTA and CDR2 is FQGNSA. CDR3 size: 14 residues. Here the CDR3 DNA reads TGTGCCAGCAGCTCCGGACAAGCCCACACTGAAGCTTTCTTT. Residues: CASSSGQAHTEAFF.

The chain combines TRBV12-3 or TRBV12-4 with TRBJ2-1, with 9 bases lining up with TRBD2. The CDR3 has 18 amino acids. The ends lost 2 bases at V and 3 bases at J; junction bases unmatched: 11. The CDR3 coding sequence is TGTGCCAGCAGTTTATCGGGTACTAGCGGGCCGCGCTACAATGAGCAGTTCTTC. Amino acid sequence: CASSLSGTSGPRYNEQFF.

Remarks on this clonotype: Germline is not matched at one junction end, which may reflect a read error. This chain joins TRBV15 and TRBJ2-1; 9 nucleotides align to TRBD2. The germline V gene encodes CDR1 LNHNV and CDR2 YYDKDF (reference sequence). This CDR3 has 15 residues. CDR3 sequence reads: CSTSRDSGSHNEQFF. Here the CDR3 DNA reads TGTTCCACCAGCAGAGATAGCGGGAGCCACAATGAGCAGTTCTTC.

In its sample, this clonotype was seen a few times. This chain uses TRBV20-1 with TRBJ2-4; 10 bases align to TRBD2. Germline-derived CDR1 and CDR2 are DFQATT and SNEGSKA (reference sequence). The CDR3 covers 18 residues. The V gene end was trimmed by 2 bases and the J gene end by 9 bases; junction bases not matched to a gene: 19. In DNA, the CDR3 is TGCAGTGCTAGAACCACCCTAGCGGGGGATAACATCCGGGCCATTCAGTACTTC. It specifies CSARTTLAGDNIRAIQYF.

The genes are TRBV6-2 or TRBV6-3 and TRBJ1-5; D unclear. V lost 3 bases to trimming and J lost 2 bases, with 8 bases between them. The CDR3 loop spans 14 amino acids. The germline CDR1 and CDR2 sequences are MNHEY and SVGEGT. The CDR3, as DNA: TGTGCCAGCAGTTATGAGGGAGGCAATCAGCCCCAGCATTTT. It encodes CASSYEGGNQPQHF.